This entry is about one TCR beta chain. Its target antigen remains unknown. No base qualities exist here, and no much larger clone lies one base off it. This entry is derived from a study of T cells after posttransplantation cyclophosphamide (dated by TCRdb to the mid-2010s). With respect to the entire study: The study tracked T cell repertoire reconstitution by TRB sequencing after myeloablative bone marrow transplantation using posttransplantation cyclophosphamide as GVHD prophylaxis. Blood from every one of the 30 to 35 PTCy patients who had 1-year posttransplant specimens underwent TRB sequencing. Public TRB sequences were compared against a database of over 3,600 sequences linked to responses to pathogens, tumor antigens, self-antigens and alloantigens. TRA and TRB clonality were tightly correlated in about ten samples, so subsequent TCR analyses focused on TRB only. Samples from a few dozen PTCy-treated patients, along with samples from approximately 15 of their related bone marrow donors, underwent antigen receptor sequencing. TRB sequencing was also done on up to 3 additional blood samples from 2 to 5.2 years after transplant in 3 patients, and on pretransplant blood from a handful of patients. The research as a whole found: Across 45 or so patients, TRB clonality was highly associated with recipient CMV seropositivity and CMV reactivation, and PTCy diversity was similar to diversity in CNI/methotrexate controls. Donor-recipient similarity was low at 1-2 months but increased during the first year, and donor CD8+ memory clones often dominated later blood repertoires. The TRB repertoires of T cells infiltrating skin or the GI tract showed only limited overlap with the TRB repertoires found in blood.

Reading the label with the study, this specimen's time point is: posttransplant day relative to BM transplant. This specimen's treatment or condition label, interpreted: high-dose cyclophosphamide on days +3 and +4 as single-agent GVHD prophylaxis. PTCy patients received busulfan and fludarabine conditioning, a related or unrelated marrow graft, and cyclophosphamide on days +3 and +4. PTCy-treated patients came from a prospective multi-institutional clinical trial. Peripheral blood and bone marrow mononuclear cells were isolated by Ficoll-Hypaque density centrifugation and cryopreserved. From the cysteine through the phenylalanine, the CDR3 covers 18 amino acids. Only the CDR3 DNA stays, 54 bases, in frame from base 1. From V the trimming removes 7 bases and from J it removes 4 bases, while the gene matches leave 12 bases of the junction unaccounted for. The germline V gene (reference sequence) sets CDR1 to LNHDA and CDR2 to SQIVND.

Genomic DNA was the input for TRB sequencing, which was run either with the immunoSEQ assay at survey resolution or with the hsTCRB kit. The original pipeline was this. The immunoSEQ software handled the initial read processing, while the LymphoSeq R package was used for the repertoire analyses. Clonality was computed as 1 minus normalized Shannon entropy; Gini coefficient was also calculated for each TRB dataset. Phenotypes of unsorted samples were inferred by mapping TRB sequences from sorted subsets of the recipient or donor onto the same recipient's unsorted samples. Held by TCRdb, this immuneACCESS table contains in-frame sequences only and omits some clones. Under half of the omission traces to an unresolved V gene where checked; the cause of the rest is unknown. V, J and clone size are those of that table, while D and trimming were read from the DNA. In this sample, over 10,000 clones appear, none counted once only. Of the sample, about 24% is held by the ten largest clones.

The chain uses TRBV19 and TRBJ2-2; 13 central bases correspond to TRBD2. The receptor comes from a female patient aged 40 to 55 who received an allogeneic stem cell transplant from an unrelated donor, was CMV-positive, and had acute GVHD only. After a transplant, not all T cells may be the patient's own; some may come from the graft donor. Here the sequenced sample was PBMCs, taken after allogeneic stem cell transplant with posttransplant cyclophosphamide. The sequenced DNA: TGTGCCAGTAACAATGGACTAGCGGGAGTTTGGGGCACCGGGGAGCTGTTTTTT. Protein translation: CASNNGLAGVWGTGELFF.